Listed below are T cell receptor beta chains from one sample, sequenced in a study of CD8 T cells in Susac syndrome. TCRdb recomputed calls from the immunoSEQ multiplex PCR reads with MiXCR, one row per CDR3 protein. The sample shows approximately 300,000 distinct CDR3 sequences, 75% to 85% of them seen only once. The sequencing sample was made of CD8+ T cells from PBMCs. The receptors stem from a human donor with multiple sclerosis. Both conserved end residues are part of each CDR3. A D gene is named only where the DNA matches it firmly. Size values are once, few and many counts, or a class for expanded clones, and some rows have none.

NA,TRBV28,TRBD2,TRBJ2-7,CASSLGLAGGISYEQYF,TGTGCCAGCAGTTTAGGGCTAGCGGGGGGAATCTCCTACGAGCAGTACTTC
NA,TRBV28,NA,TRBJ2-7,CASRSAPWGEGSYEQYF,TGTGCCAGCAGGTCCGCCCCGTGGGGCGAGGGGTCCTACGAGCAGTACTTC
NA,TRBV28,TRBD2,TRBJ2-1,CASSFLLAGGVHEQFF,TGTGCCAGCAGTTTCCTACTAGCGGGAGGGGTCCATGAGCAGTTCTTC
NA,TRBV6-2/TRBV6-3,NA,TRBJ2-7,CASSYSEGSTYEQYF,TGTGCCAGCAGTTACTCCGAGGGCAGTACCTACGAGCAGTACTTC
NA,TRBV7-9,NA,TRBJ2-5,CASSSKTVVSETQYF,TGTGCCAGCAGCTCGAAGACAGTGGTGTCAGAGACCCAGTACTTC
NA,TRBV28,NA,TRBJ1-2,CASSRTGYNYYGYTF,TGTGCCAGCAGTAGAACAGGGTACAACTACTATGGCTACACCTTC
NA,TRBV7-2,NA,TRBJ2-6,CASSSDLRGSGANVLTF,TGTGCCAGCAGCTCGGACCTGAGGGGCTCTGGGGCCAACGTCCTGACTTTC
few,TRBV7-6,TRBD2,TRBJ2-7,CASSHAFSGSEQYF,TGTGCCAGCAGTCACGCCTTTAGCGGGAGCGAGCAGTACTTC
NA,TRBV25-1,NA,TRBJ1-1,CASSCPSFVMNTEAFF,TGTGCCAGCAGTTGTCCATCCTTCGTCATGAACACTGAAGCTTTCTTT
NA,TRBV6-6,NA,TRBJ2-7,CASSPTYLEQYF,TGTGCCAGCAGCCCCACCTACCTAGAGCAGTACTTC
NA,TRBV27,NA,TRBJ2-7,CASSLGGSHYEQYF,TGTGCCAGCAGTTTAGGTGGGAGCCACTACGAGCAGTACTTC
NA,TRBV7-9,NA,TRBJ1-3,CASTPIGLRSGNTIYF,TGTGCCAGCACCCCGATTGGGCTGCGCTCTGGAAACACCATATATTTT
NA,TRBV28,TRBD1,TRBJ2-2,CASSRTQGANTGELFF,TGTGCCAGCAGCCGAACGCAGGGGGCGAACACCGGGGAGCTGTTTTTT
NA,TRBV15,NA,TRBJ2-1,CATSREESNEQFF,TGTGCCACCAGCAGAGAGGAGTCTAATGAGCAGTTCTTC
NA,TRBV6-5,TRBD1,TRBJ1-1,CASSTGQGRYTEAFF,TGTGCCAGCAGTACCGGACAGGGAAGGTATACTGAAGCTTTCTTT
NA,TRBV4-3,NA,TRBJ2-7,CASSQNRDLSYEQYF,TGCGCCAGCAGCCAGAACAGGGATTTGTCCTACGAGCAGTACTTC
NA,TRBV20-1,TRBD1,TRBJ1-2,CSARVDRGSYGYTF,TGCAGTGCTAGGGTGGACAGGGGTTCCTATGGCTACACCTTC
once,TRBV14,NA,TRBJ2-7,CASSQGRLEQYF,TGTGCCAGCAGCCAAGGGCGACTCGAGCAGTACTTC
NA,TRBV20-1,TRBD1,TRBJ1-1,CSARGDRNTEAFF,TGCAGTGCTAGGGGGGACAGGAACACTGAAGCTTTCTTT
NA,TRBV28,NA,TRBJ2-7,CASSFVRRTYEQYF,TGTGCCAGCAGTTTCGTCAGGCGCACCTACGAGCAGTACTTC
NA,TRBV19,NA,TRBJ2-1,CASSNWGPVSTYEQFF,TGTGCCAGTAGCAACTGGGGGCCCGTATCGACCTATGAGCAGTTCTTC
NA,TRBV10-3,NA,TRBJ1-5,CAISESDGDNQPQHF,TGTGCCATCAGTGAGTCTGACGGCGACAATCAGCCCCAGCATTTT
NA,TRBV20-1,NA,TRBJ2-1,CSARDLGIVWNEQFF,TGCAGTGCTAGAGATCTCGGGATCGTCTGGAATGAGCAGTTCTTC
NA,TRBV15,NA,TRBJ1-2,CATSFSTRDSYGYTF,TGTGCCACCAGCTTCTCGACCCGGGACTCCTATGGCTACACCTTC
NA,TRBV7-9,TRBD2,TRBJ2-3,CASSLGEGGASTDTQYF,TGTGCCAGCAGCTTAGGGGAGGGCGGAGCTAGCACAGATACGCAGTATTTT
NA,TRBV6-5,NA,TRBJ2-5,CASSSRGGSYQETQYF,TGTGCCAGCAGTTCAAGGGGTGGGTCGTACCAAGAGACCCAGTACTTC
NA,TRBV7-6,TRBD2,TRBJ2-1,CASSLGGPSGYNEQFF,TGTGCCAGCAGCTTAGGCGGCCCTAGCGGGTACAATGAGCAGTTCTTC